This passage covers 32 T cell receptor beta chains from one sample sequenced in a study of blood T cells in healthy people across ages. For the second PCR, which ran for roughly 6 to 11 cycles, a sample-barcoded 5' primer and a J-beta primer mix were used. TCRdb called the 5' RACE reads again in MiXCR, with one record for every CDR3 protein. The sample lists about 2 million distinct CDR3 sequences, roughly 50% seen once, with around 2.1% in the top ten. Sequencing was performed on blood. These TCRs come from a woman aged 35 to 49 in good health.

The rearrangement uses TRBV27 and TRBJ2-1; TRBD1 matches 10 bases. The CDR3 has 19 residues. CDR1 and CDR2 (germline): MNHEY, SMNVEV (reference sequence). Trimming took 4 bases from V and 0 from J; bases not matched to a gene: 12. The DNA of the CDR3 is TGTGCCAGCAGTTCCGCCGGGACAGGGGATACCAGCTCCTACAATGAGCAGTTCTTC. Translating gives CASSSAGTGDTSSYNEQFF.

V and J are TRBV3-1 and TRBJ2-1; D gene ambiguous. The CDR3 sequence is 13 residues long. CDR1 LGHDT and CDR2 YNNKEL come from the germline V gene (reference sequence). Trimming stripped 1 base from V and 14 bases from J, with 15 bases between. CDR3 region: CASSQAGQRGEFF. The DNA for the CDR3 is TGTGCCAGCAGCCAAGCGGGCCAGCGTGGGGAGTTCTTC.

The chain employs TRBV5-5 and TRBJ2-7, with D unresolved. The J call is in doubt because the DNA end fits TRBJ2-5 better. Looked up from germline, CDR1 is SGHKS and CDR2 is YYEKEE (reference sequence). This CDR3 spans 13 amino acids. Here the CDR3 reads CASSYSFTETQYF. The CDR3 bases are TGTGCCAGCAGCTACTCCTTCACAGAGACCCAGTACTTC.

This clonotype was seen only a few times. The V gene is TRBV20-1, the J gene TRBJ1-2; D not certain. Germline CDR1 reads DFQATT; CDR2 reads SNEGSKA (reference sequence). Deletions cut 5 bases from V and 0 bases from J, with 7 bases between. This CDR3 is built from 12 residues. This CDR3 reads CSAWGANYGYTF. In DNA, the CDR3 is TGCAGTGCTTGGGGAGCTAACTATGGCTACACCTTC.

The chain is built from TRBV28 and TRBJ2-7, with 8 bases identical to TRBD2. The germline CDR1 and CDR2 sequences are MDHEN and SYDVKM. Trimming took 3 bases from V and 7 from J; bases not matched to a gene: 17. The CDR3 is 17 residues long. DNA of the CDR3: TGTGCCAGCAGTTTCCTTGGACTAGCCCTCGGTGGGAATGAGCAGTACTTC. This translates into CASSFLGLALGGNEQYF.

This clonotype was picked up one time. CDR3: CASSPSASGSREQYF. CDR3 bases: TGTGCCAGCTCACCATCGGCTAGCGGGTCGAGGGAGCAGTACTTC. This chain joins TRBV18 and TRBJ2-4, with TRBD2 matching over 8 bases. In germline, CDR1 is KGHSH, CDR2 LQKENI. The CDR3 has 15 residues. Trimming at V came to 2 bases and at J to 13 bases, leaving 13 bases not matched to a gene.

The chain carries TRBV6-2 or TRBV6-3 and TRBJ2-1; D is possibly TRBD2 (5 bases). The CDR3 has 15 residues. V lost 0 bases and J lost 13, with 19 bases in between. Per germline, CDR1 MNHEY and CDR2 SVGEGT. The CDR3 sequence: CASSYSPAVGETQFF. The DNA of the CDR3 is TGTGCCAGCAGTTACTCGCCCGCGGTGGGAGAGACCCAGTTCTTC.

The V gene is TRBV7-2, the J gene TRBJ2-1, with 8 nucleotides matching TRBD2. V was pared by 5 bases and J by 7 bases, with 7 bases of the junction left unmatched. The CDR3 contains 14 residues. Germline assignment: CDR1 SGHTA and CDR2 FQGNSA. CDR3 residues: CASSPGGAGNEQFF. The DNA for the CDR3 is TGTGCCAGCAGCCCCGGGGGGGCCGGAAATGAGCAGTTCTTC.

This clonotype was detected a few times. The CDR3 loop is CASRAGVSYEQYF. CDR3 sequence (DNA): TGCGCCAGCAGAGCAGGGGTCTCCTACGAGCAGTACTTC. The chain uses TRBV5-1 and TRBJ2-7, with D possibly TRBD1 on 6 matching bases. V gave up 5 bases and J gave up 0 bases, with 9 bases separating them. Germline CDR1 reads SGHRS; CDR2 reads YFSETQ. The CDR3 extends over 13 amino acids.

The chain recombines TRBV6-5 with TRBJ2-1; the D is unclear. The germline gives CDR1 MNHEY, CDR2 SVGAGI. CDR3 length: 11 amino acids. V gave up 7 bases and J gave up 5 bases, with 6 bases separating them. The CDR3 reads CASTVNNEQFF. CDR3 bases: TGTGCCAGCACCGTAAACAATGAGCAGTTCTTC.

The chain is built from TRBV29-1 and TRBJ1-2; D call uncertain. V was trimmed by 0 bases and J by 5 bases, leaving 22 bases between them. CDR1 and CDR2 (germline): SQVTM, ANQGSEA. The CDR3 length is 17 residues. CDR3 nucleotides: TGCAGCGTTGAAGATCCAAAGACACCCTTACGAATTTATGGCTACACCTTC. Residues: CSVEDPKTPLRIYGYTF.

The rearrangement links TRBV25-1 to TRBJ2-6, with D hard to call. CDR3 length: 15 residues. Germline-derived CDR1 and CDR2 are MGHDK and SYGVNS. Trimming shortened V by 3 bases and J by 4 bases, and 10 bases separated the two germline ends. The CDR3 region is CASSDQLTGANVLTF. CDR3 bases: TGTGCCAGCAGTGATCAACTGACCGGGGCCAACGTCCTGACTTTC. The full variable domain, with the rest looked up from reference TRBV25-1 and TRBJ2-6, is EADIYQTPRYLVIGTGKKITLECSQTMGHDKMYWYQQDPGMELHLIHYSYGVNSTEKGDLSSESTVSRIRTEHFPLTLESARPSHTSQYLCASSDQLTGANVLTFGAGSRLTVL.

The rearrangement uses TRBV5-4 and TRBJ2-7, with D hard to call. The CDR3 spans 14 residues. The germline CDR1 and CDR2 sequences are SGHNT and YYREEE (reference sequence). Trimming took off 4 bases at V and 0 bases at J, with 11 bases between the two ends. CDR3 residues: CASSPGAVSYEQYF. The DNA of the CDR3 is TGTGCCAGCAGCCCTGGAGCAGTCTCCTACGAGCAGTACTTC.

The rearrangement links TRBV4-3 to TRBJ2-3; 9 bases are shared with TRBD2. Germline CDR1 LGHNA, CDR2 YSLEER. The V gene end was trimmed by 0 bases and the J gene end by 4 bases; junction bases not matched to a gene: 2. The CDR3 is 15 residues long. CDR3 sequence (DNA): TGCGCCAGCAGCCAAGATGAGCGGGGGGCAGATACGCAGTATTTT. It translates to CASSQDERGADTQYF.

The V gene is TRBV6-5, the J gene TRBJ1-2; tentatively, D is TRBD1 (6 bases). CDR1 is MNHEY, CDR2 SVGAGI, per germline. With 6 bases removed from V and 4 bases from J, the gap between germline ends came to 15 bases. This CDR3 has 14 residues. The CDR3 region has the DNA TGTGCCAGCAGGAACAGGGATGTGGGCTATGGCTACACCTTC. Amino acids: CASRNRDVGYGYTF.

V is TRBV6-5 and J is TRBJ2-7; D ambiguous. Germline CDR1 and CDR2: MNHEY and SVGAGI. Trimming shortened V by 6 bases and J by 2 bases, and 11 bases separated the two germline ends. CDR3 length: 13 amino acids. The CDR3 region is CASSPATAYEQYF. CDR3 DNA: TGTGCCAGCAGCCCAGCGACGGCCTACGAGCAGTACTTC.

To note about this clonotype: The junction differs from germline at one of its ends, possibly a read error. This chain connects TRBV12-3 or TRBV12-4 to TRBJ2-3, with 8 positions matching TRBD1. The CDR3 length is 17 residues. The CDR3 loop reads CASSLGPRTGISDMQYF. The CDR3 DNA is TGTGCCAGCAGTTTAGGCCCCCGGACAGGGATATCAGATATGCAGTATTTT.

This clonotype has more than one count but fewer than ten. This chain connects TRBV29-1 to TRBJ1-2; perhaps TRBD1 as D (5 bases). Trimming shortened V by 6 bases and J by 5 bases, and 16 bases separated the two germline ends. Germline V gene data show CDR1 as SQVTM and CDR2 as ANQGSEA. The CDR3 extends over 13 amino acids. The CDR3, as DNA: TGCAGCGTGGAACAGACAGTCGGTTATGGCTACACCTTC. It encodes CSVEQTVGYGYTF.

J is TRBJ1-1 and V is TRBV5-1; possibly TRBD1 for D (6 bases). The CDR3 consists of 14 residues. The V end lost 4 bases, the J end lost 4 bases, and 14 bases lay between the germline ends. Per germline, CDR1 SGHRS and CDR2 YFSETQ. CDR3 region: CASSLEQGFTEAFF. The CDR3, as DNA: TGCGCCAGCAGCCTCGAACAGGGATTCACTGAAGCTTTCTTT. Variable domain in full (rest from reference TRBV5-1 and TRBJ1-1): KAGVTQTPRYLIKTRGQQVTLSCSPISGHRSVSWYQQTPGQGLQFLFEYFSETQRNKGNFPGRFSGRQFSNSRSEMNVSTLELGDSALYLCASSLEQGFTEAFFGQGTRLTVV.

In its sample, this clonotype was seen a few times. V gene TRBV7-2 combines with J gene TRBJ2-5; 12 nucleotides line up with TRBD2. The CDR3 loop spans 15 amino acids. In germline, CDR1 is SGHTA, CDR2 FQGNSA. V dropped 5 bases and J dropped 4; count of bases not matched to a gene: 5. The DNA for the CDR3 is TGTGCCAGCAGCGATCTAGCGGGGGGGCCAGAGACCCAGTACTTC. This sequence encodes CASSDLAGGPETQYF. Full variable domain (rest looked up from reference TRBV7-2 and TRBJ2-5): GAGVSQSPSNKVTEKGKDVELRCDPISGHTALYWYRQSLGQGLEFLIYFQGNSAPDKSGLPSDRFSAERTGGSVSTLTIQRTQQEDSAVYLCASSDLAGGPETQYFGPGTRLLVL.

This clonotype was counted a single time. The DNA of the CDR3 is TGCGCCAGCAGCTTGATGCTAGCGGGAGCATCAGATACGCAGTATTTT. It yields the protein CASSLMLAGASDTQYF. The chain employs TRBV5-1 and TRBJ2-3; the match to TRBD2 covers 10 bases. The CDR3 extends over 16 amino acids. The ends lost 1 base at V and 4 bases at J; junction bases unmatched: 6. Germline assignment: CDR1 SGHRS and CDR2 YFSETQ.

The rearrangement uses TRBV27 and TRBJ1-4, with 10 bases fitting TRBD1. The CDR3 runs 15 residues. The V gene's germline CDR1 is MNHEY and CDR2 SMNVEV (reference sequence). The V and J ends lost 6 bases and 8 bases, in that order; junction bases with no gene match: 9. The CDR3 sequence is CASSFRDRGGEKLFF. The CDR3 DNA is TGTGCCAGCAGCTTCCGGGACAGGGGAGGGGAAAAACTGTTTTTT. Full variable domain (outside the CDR3, taken from reference TRBV27 and TRBJ1-4): EAQVTQNPRYLITVTGKKLTVTCSQNMNHEYMSWYRQDPGLGLRQIYYSMNVEVTDKGDVPEGYKVSRKEKRNFPLILESPSPNQTSLYFCASSFRDRGGEKLFFGSGTQLSVL.

The CDR3 loop is CASSEDTVDYGYTF. CDR3 coding DNA: TGTGCCAGCAGTGAAGACACAGTGGACTATGGCTACACCTTC. This chain joins TRBV6-1 and TRBJ1-2; D is ambiguous. V was clipped by 1 base and J by 3 bases, with 9 bases between them. This CDR3 is built from 14 residues. Germline-derived CDR1 and CDR2 are MNHNS and SASEGT.

This clonotype turned up a few times. The chain recombines TRBV20-1 with TRBJ2-5; perhaps TRBD2 as D (5 bases). Germline V gene lookup returns CDR1 DFQATT and CDR2 SNEGSKA (reference sequence). This CDR3 is built from 11 residues. The germline V and J ends were trimmed by 5 bases and 11 bases, with 15 bases remaining between them. The DNA of the CDR3 is TGCAGTGCTGACTACCTTGGGGAGCAGTACTTC. It translates to CSADYLGEQYF.

The chain uses TRBV7-2 and TRBJ2-7; perhaps TRBD2 as D (5 bases). Gene TRBJ2-5 matches the end of the DNA better, so the J call may be wrong. The CDR3 contains 14 residues. Looked up from germline, CDR1 is SGHTA and CDR2 is FQGNSA. CDR3 protein: CASTTPGMRETQYF. The CDR3 region has the DNA TGTGCCAGCACCACCCCGGGGATGCGAGAGACCCAGTACTTC.

The gene calls are TRBV3-1 and TRBJ2-1; 9 bases map to TRBD2. Germline trimming cut 9 bases from V and 4 bases from J; bases unmatched to any gene: 7. The CDR3 has 14 amino acids. The germline V gene has CDR1 LGHDT and CDR2 YNNKEL (reference sequence). CDR3 sequence reads: CASDAGGRYNEQFF. CDR3 DNA: TGTGCCAGTGACGCGGGGGGGAGGTACAATGAGCAGTTCTTC.

The J gene is TRBJ1-5, the V gene TRBV14, with no clear D. Germline V gene data show CDR1 as SGHDN and CDR2 as FVKESK. The CDR3 has 14 amino acids. The germline V and J ends were trimmed by 4 bases and 2 bases, with 9 bases remaining between them. Here the CDR3 DNA reads TGTGCCAGCAGCCCGACGCATGGCAATCAGCCCCAGCATTTT. This translates into CASSPTHGNQPQHF.

The rearrangement joins TRBV6-2 or TRBV6-3 to TRBJ1-1; D is uncertain. This CDR3 spans 12 amino acids. Germline-derived CDR1 and CDR2 are MNHEY and SVGEGT. V was cut by 6 bases and J by 1 base, with 6 bases left in between. CDR3 amino acids: CASRRPNTEAFF. CDR3 DNA: TGTGCCAGCAGGCGACCGAACACTGAAGCTTTCTTT.

The chain couples TRBV12-3 or TRBV12-4 to TRBJ1-2, with D possibly TRBD1 on 5 matching bases. The CDR3 runs to 13 residues. V lost 11 bases, J lost 3 bases, and 16 bases lay in between. CDR3 in amino acids: CASRQGGDYGYTF. The DNA of the CDR3 is TGTGCCTCGAGGCAGGGAGGTGACTATGGCTACACCTTC.

The chain couples TRBV7-9 to TRBJ1-5, with TRBD1 identical over 11 bases. V was clipped by 5 bases and J by 3 bases; unmatched bases: 3. Germline V gene lookup returns CDR1 SEHNR and CDR2 FQNEAQ (reference sequence). The CDR3 is 15 amino acids. This chain's CDR3 is CASSRTGGNNQPQHF. For the CDR3, the DNA is TGTGCCAGCAGCCGGACAGGGGGCAACAATCAGCCCCAGCATTTT.

The V call is TRBV5-1, the J call TRBJ2-7; D ambiguous. The DNA end is more similar to TRBJ2-5, so the J call may be wrong. The CDR3 consists of 13 residues. Looked up from germline, CDR1 is SGHRS and CDR2 is YFSETQ. The DNA of the CDR3 is TGCGCCAGCAGCGTGGAAGCTACGGAGACCCAGTACTTC. It specifies CASSVEATETQYF.

The chain carries TRBV6-5 and TRBJ2-1; the match to TRBD2 covers 12 bases. The J call is doubtful: the DNA matches TRBJ2-7 better. CDR3 length: 13 residues. Germline lookup yields CDR1 MNHEY and CDR2 SVGAGI. The CDR3 DNA follows: TGTGCCAGCAGTAGGACTAGCGGGAATGAGCAGTACTTC. It is translated as CASSRTSGNEQYF.